A selection of T cell receptor beta chains follows, all from one sample in a study of blood T cell repertoires in COVID-19. The assay was immunoSEQ multiplex PCR, and TCRdb's table has in-frame clones only and misses some. There are about 300,000 clones in the sample; 88% occur only once, and just under 7% lies in the top ten. Sequencing was carried out using peripheral blood. The receptors stem from a woman under 40 who had recovered from COVID-19. Both conserved end residues are part of each CDR3. Fields, in order: CDR3 DNA, CDR3 protein, V gene, D gene, clone size, J gene. D genes are given only for firm matches. For some rows the clone size is stated as once, few or many, or as a class when expanded; others skip it.

TGTGCCAGCAGGGACTCCAGCGGGGGGGAGGAGCAGTTCTTC CASRDSSGGEEQFF TRBV14 TRBD2 NA TRBJ2-1
TGTGCCACCAGTGACACCGGGACACTCACAGATACGCAGTATTTT CATSDTGTLTDTQYF TRBV24-1 NA NA TRBJ2-3
TGTGCCAGTAGTCCCGATGTCTATGGCAATCAGCCCCAGCATTTT CASSPDVYGNQPQHF TRBV19 NA NA TRBJ1-5
TGTGCCAGCTCACCGCTGGACAGATCCAACCACTATGGCTACACCTTC CASSPLDRSNHYGYTF TRBV18 NA NA TRBJ1-2
TGTGCCAGCAGTCCGCAGGGGGGCACAGATACGCAGTATTTT CASSPQGGTDTQYF TRBV28 TRBD1 NA TRBJ2-3
TGTGCCAGCAGCGCTTCCGGGACACAAGAGACCCAGTACTTC CASSASGTQETQYF TRBV9 NA NA TRBJ2-5
TGTGCCAGCAGCCAAGATCCGAATCAGCCCCAGCATTTT CASSQDPNQPQHF TRBV3-1/TRBV3-2 NA NA TRBJ1-5
TGTGCCAGCAGTGAACGAAGAGCAGGGGTAGGGTATGGCTACACCTTC CASSERRAGVGYGYTF TRBV2 NA NA TRBJ1-2
TGTGCCAGCAGTTACATCGGACAGGCTCACACTGAAGCTTTCTTT CASSYIGQAHTEAFF TRBV6-5 TRBD1 NA TRBJ1-1
TGTGCCATCAGGCCGGGACTAGCAACAGATACGCAGTATTTT CAIRPGLATDTQYF TRBV10-3 TRBD2 NA TRBJ2-3
TGTGCCACCAGCAGAGTGTACAGGGATGAAGCTTTCTTT CATSRVYRDEAFF TRBV15 NA NA TRBJ1-1
TGTGCCAGCAGCCTCGGGGTAGCGGGGCCCAATGAGCAGTTCTTC CASSLGVAGPNEQFF TRBV9 TRBD2 NA TRBJ2-1
TGTGCCAGCAGTTACTCCGGGGGGTATGGCAATCAGCCCCAGCATTTT CASSYSGGYGNQPQHF TRBV6-5 NA NA TRBJ1-5
TGCGCCAGCAGCCAGATGTACGGACAGGGTGACTATGGCTACACCTTC CASSQMYGQGDYGYTF TRBV4-1 TRBD1 NA TRBJ1-2
TGTGCCAGCAGCCGAGGACTAGCAGGGGGACTCACAGATACGCAGTATTTT CASSRGLAGGLTDTQYF TRBV9 NA NA TRBJ2-3
TGTGCCAGCAGTGAACGGGGTCGGGAGACCCAGTACTTC CASSERGRETQYF TRBV2 NA NA TRBJ2-5
TGTGCCAGCAGTTTTTTACTCGGGACTAGCGGCTACACAGATACGCAGTATTTT CASSFLLGTSGYTDTQYF TRBV6-2/TRBV6-3 TRBD2 NA TRBJ2-3
TGTGCCAGCAGCCACCTCCCTAGGGGAATAGATGAGCAGTTCTTC CASSHLPRGIDEQFF TRBV7-3 NA NA TRBJ2-1
TGTGCCACCACCAAACGGGGAGAAAAACTGTTTTTT CATTKRGEKLFF TRBV19 NA NA TRBJ1-4
TGTGCCAGCAGCTTATCGGGGGGACAAGAGACCCAGTACTTC CASSLSGGQETQYF TRBV7-7 TRBD2 NA TRBJ2-5
TGTGCCAGCAGCCCCCCCGGGGCGGGATCTGGGGCCAACGTCCTGACTTTC CASSPPGAGSGANVLTF TRBV7-3 NA once TRBJ2-6
TGTGCCAGTGGTAGTCCCGGCGAGCAGTACTTC CASGSPGEQYF TRBV12-3/TRBV12-4 NA NA TRBJ2-7
TGTGCCACCAGCAGAGATCCGAGAGGCGGCACTGAAGCTTTCTTT CATSRDPRGGTEAFF TRBV15 NA NA TRBJ1-1
TGTGCCAGCAGTGAATCTCCGGATCAGCCCCAGCATTTT CASSESPDQPQHF TRBV6-1 NA NA TRBJ1-5
TGTGCCAGTAGATTCCGGGCCCAGGGGCGGCAGCCCCAGCATTTT CASRFRAQGRQPQHF TRBV19 NA NA TRBJ1-5
TGTGCCAGCAGCTTAGCGAACAGGGGGACAGATACGCAGTATTTT CASSLANRGTDTQYF TRBV7-9 TRBD1 NA TRBJ2-3
TGTGCCAGCAGCTTCCCGGGACAGTTGGGCTACACCTTC CASSFPGQLGYTF TRBV7-2 TRBD1 NA TRBJ1-2
TGTGCCAGCAGCATCCAGGGGGCGCCTAACTATGGCTACACCTTC CASSIQGAPNYGYTF TRBV28 TRBD1 NA TRBJ1-2
TGTGCCAGCGCCTGGCGGGGAAATTCACCCCTCCACTTT CASAWRGNSPLHF TRBV12-3/TRBV12-4 NA NA TRBJ1-6
TGTGCCAGCAGCGGACAGGGTGACTATGGCTACACCTTC CASSGQGDYGYTF TRBV12-3/TRBV12-4 TRBD1 NA TRBJ1-2
TGTGCCAGCAGTTTACTTTCGGGACAGGGACCCTACAATGAGCAGTTCTTC CASSLLSGQGPYNEQFF TRBV27 TRBD1 NA TRBJ2-1
TGTGCCAGCAGCTTAACAGAAGAGACCCAGTACTTC CASSLTEETQYF TRBV7-2 NA NA TRBJ2-5
TGCAGCGTTGAGGCTAGCGGGGGGGCAAGGGAGCAGTACTTC CSVEASGGAREQYF TRBV29-1 TRBD2 few TRBJ2-7
TGTGCCACCAGCACGGAGTGGCTTGGAAACACCATATATTTT CATSTEWLGNTIYF TRBV15 NA NA TRBJ1-3
TGTGCCAGCAGCTGGACGCGGGCCCGAAAAAACATTCAGTACTTC CASSWTRARKNIQYF TRBV7-2 NA NA TRBJ2-4
TGTGCCAGCAGCTGGGACAGCGAAGAGACCCAGTACTTC CASSWDSEETQYF TRBV5-4 TRBD1 NA TRBJ2-5
TGTGCCAGCAGGGGACTAGGGGCAGATACGCAGTATTTT CASRGLGADTQYF TRBV27 TRBD2 NA TRBJ2-3
TGTGCCATCAGCCTGACAGGGGGCAATGAGCAGTTCTTC CAISLTGGNEQFF TRBV10-3 TRBD1 NA TRBJ2-1
TGCGCCAGCAGCCCCAGACAGGGACTGTCTGGGGCCAACGTCCTGACTTTC CASSPRQGLSGANVLTF TRBV4-3 NA NA TRBJ2-6
TGTGCCAGCAGTTACCGTACGGGGACTGAAGCTTTCTTT CASSYRTGTEAFF TRBV6-2/TRBV6-3 NA NA TRBJ1-1
TGTGCCAGCAGCCAAGATGAGGGGGCAGGTGGCTACACCTTC CASSQDEGAGGYTF TRBV3-1/TRBV3-2 TRBD1 NA TRBJ1-2
TGTGCCAGCAGCTTGGGACAGGGCTCAGATACGCAGTATTTT CASSLGQGSDTQYF TRBV7-3 TRBD1 NA TRBJ2-3
TGTGCCAGCAGCTTAGCCGGCACCGGGGAGCTGTTTTTT CASSLAGTGELFF TRBV7-9 NA NA TRBJ2-2
TGTGCCAGCGCCTTAAACAGGGACCAGCCCCAGCATTTT CASALNRDQPQHF TRBV12-3/TRBV12-4 NA NA TRBJ1-5
TGTGCCAGCAGCCAAGACAGGGGGAATCAGCCCCAGCATTTT CASSQDRGNQPQHF TRBV4-2 TRBD1 NA TRBJ1-5
TGTGCCAGTAGCAAGGGTGGACAGCGTAATTCACCCCTCCACTTT CASSKGGQRNSPLHF TRBV19 NA once TRBJ1-6
TGTGCCAGCAGCTTAGTCCGGACTCGTAACACCGGGGAGCTGTTTTTT CASSLVRTRNTGELFF TRBV7-3 NA NA TRBJ2-2
TGTGCCAGCAGCCCCCTAGCGGGTTTCCGGGATACGCAGTATTTT CASSPLAGFRDTQYF TRBV9 TRBD2 NA TRBJ2-3
TGTGCCACCAGCAGAGGGACAGTTCACTCTGGAAACACCATATATTTT CATSRGTVHSGNTIYF TRBV15 NA NA TRBJ1-3
TGTGCCAGCAGTTTGGGGGGCTCCTACAATGAGCAGTTCTTC CASSLGGSYNEQFF TRBV27 NA NA TRBJ2-1
TGTGCCAGCAGCCAAGTGGGTGGGACTAGCGGGGGGCCGTCCGTAAGGAGGCAGTTCTTC CASSQVGGTSGGPSVRRQFF TRBV3-1/TRBV3-2 TRBD2 NA TRBJ2-1
TGTGCCAGTAGTATAGAGGAGGGCAGCTCCTACAATGAGCAGTTCTTC CASSIEEGSSYNEQFF TRBV19 NA NA TRBJ2-1